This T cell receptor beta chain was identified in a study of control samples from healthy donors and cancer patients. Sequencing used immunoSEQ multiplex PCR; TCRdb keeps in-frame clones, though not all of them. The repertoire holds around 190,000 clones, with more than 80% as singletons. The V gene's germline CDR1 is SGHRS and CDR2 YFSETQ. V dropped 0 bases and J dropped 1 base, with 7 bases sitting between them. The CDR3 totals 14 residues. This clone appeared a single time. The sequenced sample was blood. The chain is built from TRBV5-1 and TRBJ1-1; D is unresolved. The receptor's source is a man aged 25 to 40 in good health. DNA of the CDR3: TGCGCCAGCAGCTTGGCCGCAGGGAACACTGAAGCTTTCTTT. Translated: CASSLAAGNTEAFF.